The TCR beta chain described here comes from a study of cytomegalovirus exposure and HLA in healthy donors. Both 60 Vbeta primers and 13 Jbeta primers went into the PCR. Assay used: immunoSEQ multiplex PCR; TCRdb lists only in-frame clones, some missing. The table lists about 100,000 clones, 75% to 85% of them singletons. This CDR3 is 13 amino acids long. V was shortened by 8 bases and J by 0 bases, with 10 bases between the two germline ends. Germline CDR1 KGHSH, CDR2 LQKENI. The clonotype originates from a woman between 45 and 60 years old in good health and CMV-seropositive. The sequenced material came from PBMCs. V is TRBV18 and J is TRBJ1-1; the D is unclear. CDR3 protein: CASKDLMNTEAFF. CDR3 sequence (DNA): TGTGCCAGCAAGGACTTAATGAACACTGAAGCTTTCTTT.